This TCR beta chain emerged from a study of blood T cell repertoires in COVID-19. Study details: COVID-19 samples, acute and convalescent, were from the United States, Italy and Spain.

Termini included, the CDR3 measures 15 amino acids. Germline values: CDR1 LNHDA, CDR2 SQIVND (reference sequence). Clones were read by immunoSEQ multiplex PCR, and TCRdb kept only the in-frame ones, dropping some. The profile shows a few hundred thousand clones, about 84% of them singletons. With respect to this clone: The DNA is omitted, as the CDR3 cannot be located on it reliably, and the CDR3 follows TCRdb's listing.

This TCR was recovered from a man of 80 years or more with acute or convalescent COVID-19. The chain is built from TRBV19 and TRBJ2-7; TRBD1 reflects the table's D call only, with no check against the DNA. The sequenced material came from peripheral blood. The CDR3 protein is CASSLSWDRAYEQYF.